Below, 21 T cell receptor beta chains from the same sample are listed, as sequenced in a study of blood T cell repertoires in COVID-19. Only in-frame clones appear in the TCRdb table, and some are missing; sequencing was by immunoSEQ multiplex PCR. The top ten clones hold 10% of a sample with around 360,000 clones, roughly 86% of them seen once. Sequencing was carried out using peripheral blood. Every receptor here comes from a woman aged 25-40 years with COVID-19, enrolled during active disease.

The genes are TRBV6-5 and TRBJ1-2; D perhaps matches TRBD1 (6 bases). CDR3 length equals 11 residues. The V end lost 10 bases, the J end lost 7 bases, and 13 bases lay between the germline ends. Looked up from germline, CDR1 is MNHEY and CDR2 is SVGAGI. CDR3 region: CAISRGGGYTF. The CDR3 nucleotides read TGTGCCATTTCCAGGGGCGGTGGCTACACCTTC.

The rearrangement uses TRBV4-1 and TRBJ2-7, with D perhaps matching TRBD2 (5 bases). Germline V gene data show CDR1 as MGHRA and CDR2 as YSYEKL. V was shortened by 4 bases and J by 5 bases, with 9 bases between the two germline ends. This CDR3 contains 12 residues. This CDR3 is CASSPNGDEQYF. The CDR3 region has the DNA TGCGCCAGCAGCCCGAACGGGGACGAGCAGTACTTC.

J is TRBJ2-3 and V is TRBV19; the match to TRBD2 covers 9 bases. The CDR3 contains 16 residues. J gave up 4 bases and V 5 bases, and 10 bases lay outside the gene matches. Germline V gene data show CDR1 as LNHDA and CDR2 as SQIVND (reference sequence). The CDR3 DNA reads as TGTGCCAGTAGTTCCAGAGAAGCGGGAGGTTCAGATACGCAGTATTTT. Its protein is CASSSREAGGSDTQYF.

This clone was seen only a few times. This chain joins TRBV25-1 and TRBJ2-7, with a weak D call TRBD2 (6 bases). V was clipped by 2 bases and J by 2 bases, with 13 bases between them. This CDR3 spans 15 amino acids. CDR1 MGHDK and CDR2 SYGVNS come from the germline V gene. The DNA for the CDR3 is TGTGCCAGCAGTGAAGGAGGGGCGAAAACCTACGAGCAGTACTTC. It is translated as CASSEGGAKTYEQYF.

This clone occurred a few times. The same CDR3 also results from other DNA sequences found in this sample. The chain combines TRBV6-1 with TRBJ2-7; the D gene is possibly TRBD2 (5 bases). Germline lookup yields CDR1 MNHNS and CDR2 SASEGT. This CDR3 contains 12 residues. With 2 bases removed from V and 4 bases from J, the gap between germline ends came to 6 bases. The chain's CDR3 is CASSEPGYEQYF. For the CDR3, the DNA is TGTGCCAGCAGTGAACCGGGGTACGAGCAGTACTTC.

This clone was counted once. The chain uses TRBV3-1 (or the pseudogene TRBV3-2) and TRBJ2-1; 10 nucleotides align to TRBD2. Germline-derived CDR1 and CDR2 are LGHDT and YNNKEL (reference sequence). J was trimmed by 8 bases and V by 0 bases; bases with no gene match: 13. The CDR3 extends over 18 amino acids. The CDR3 region has the DNA TGTGCCAGCAGCCAAGATAGGGAGCGGGAGGGCCGTGGGTATGAGCAGTTCTTC. Amino acids: CASSQDREREGRGYEQFF.

The chain employs TRBV7-8 and TRBJ1-1, with D tentatively TRBD1 (5 bases). This CDR3 has 14 amino acids. CDR1 SGHVS and CDR2 FQNEAQ come from the germline V gene. V shed 3 bases and J shed 7 bases, with 15 bases lying between them. The CDR3 bases are TGTGCCAGCAGCTTTCAAAGGGAAGGGGTTGAAGCTTTCTTT. It specifies CASSFQREGVEAFF. The complete variable domain, with remaining parts taken from reference TRBV7-8 and TRBJ1-1, reads GAGVSQSPRYKVAKRGQDVALRCDPISGHVSLFWYQQALGQGPEFLTYFQNEAQLDKSGLPSDRFFAERPEGSVSTLKIQRTQQEDSAVYLCASSFQREGVEAFFGQGTRLTVV.

This chain joins TRBV27 and TRBJ2-2; D ambiguous. Germline values: CDR1 MNHEY, CDR2 SMNVEV (reference sequence). V shed 4 bases and J shed 3 bases, with 9 bases lying between them. This CDR3 region has 14 residues. CDR3 amino acids: CASSYNSYTGELFF. In DNA form, the CDR3 reads TGTGCCAGCAGTTATAACAGTTACACCGGGGAGCTGTTTTTT.

The chain has TRBV29-1 and TRBJ2-1; 14 nucleotides line up with TRBD2. V was clipped by 4 bases and J by 9 bases; unmatched bases: 8. The CDR3 covers 15 residues. The V gene's germline CDR1 is SQVTM and CDR2 ANQGSEA. The CDR3 DNA reads as TGCAGCGTTGGTCGACTAGCGGGAGGGCCAGGTGAGCAGTTCTTC. As protein: CSVGRLAGGPGEQFF.

The rearrangement links TRBV6-5 to TRBJ2-1, with 12 bases that match TRBD2. This CDR3 comprises 15 residues. J was trimmed by 10 bases and V by 2 bases; bases with no gene match: 6. CDR1 is MNHEY and CDR2 is SVGAGI in the germline V gene. CDR3 nucleotide sequence: TGTGCCAGCAGTTACAGCGGACTAGCGGGGTGGGAGCAGTTCTTC. The encoded protein is CASSYSGLAGWEQFF.

This clone has only one observation. The chain recombines TRBV10-3 with TRBJ2-7; D might be TRBD1 (5 bases). Trimming shortened V by 5 bases and J by 0 bases, and 8 bases separated the two germline ends. CDR3 length equals 13 residues. The germline CDR1 and CDR2 sequences are ENHRY and SYGVKD. The CDR3 bases are TGTGCCATCAGTCCTACAGGCTCCTACGAGCAGTACTTC. Translating gives CAISPTGSYEQYF.

A single count supports this clone. V gene TRBV15 combines with J gene TRBJ2-1, with D maybe TRBD2 (5 bases). This CDR3 region has 13 residues. Germline lookup yields CDR1 LNHNV and CDR2 YYDKDF (reference sequence). V was clipped by 1 base and J by 8 bases, with 9 bases between them. Written as DNA, the CDR3 is TGTGCCACCAGCAGAGGAGGGAGTTATGAGCAGTTCTTC. Translation gives CATSRGGSYEQFF.

The chain links TRBV15 to TRBJ1-2; D gene ambiguous. This CDR3 contains 14 residues. The germline V gene has CDR1 LNHNV and CDR2 YYDKDF (reference sequence). V was pared by 0 bases and J by 4 bases, with 9 bases between. The CDR3 reads CATSRDLRSYGYTF. The CDR3 DNA reads TGTGCCACCAGCAGAGATCTGAGGAGCTATGGCTACACCTTC.

V usage is TRBV28 and J usage is TRBJ2-5; 7 bases fit TRBD2. Germline V gives CDR1 MDHEN, CDR2 SYDVKM. V lost 6 bases, J lost 5 bases, and 15 bases stayed unmatched. The CDR3 consists of 16 residues. The CDR3 sequence is CASSSPGGRALETQYF. DNA of the CDR3: TGTGCCAGCAGCTCTCCTGGGGGGAGGGCTCTCGAGACCCAGTACTTC.

The chain recombines TRBV20-1 with TRBJ2-7; 8 positions agree with TRBD1. This CDR3 is built from 14 residues. Trimming at V came to 6 bases and at J to 0 bases, leaving 7 bases not matched to a gene. Germline V CDR1 and CDR2: DFQATT, SNEGSKA (reference sequence). The CDR3 sequence: CSASWTGRSYEQYF. In DNA, the CDR3 is TGCAGTGCCAGTTGGACAGGGCGCTCCTACGAGCAGTACTTC.

This chain joins TRBV7-2 and TRBJ2-1; 8 bases agree with TRBD2. The CDR3 has 18 residues. Germline CDR1 SGHTA, CDR2 FQGNSA. J was trimmed by 6 bases and V by 1 base; bases with no gene match: 14. Here the CDR3 reads CASSLVPGGAERVNEQFF. DNA of the CDR3: TGTGCCAGCAGCTTAGTCCCCGGGGGGGCGGAGCGAGTCAATGAGCAGTTCTTC.

This clone was found a few times. This chain joins TRBV20-1 and TRBJ1-5; D is possibly TRBD1 (5 bases). Germline CDR1 reads DFQATT; CDR2 reads SNEGSKA (reference sequence). The CDR3 has 13 residues. V was shortened by 3 bases and J by 6 bases, with 12 bases between the two germline ends. CDR3 in DNA: TGCAGTGCTAGTTCTGGGGGGAGTCAGCCCCAGCATTTT. Translation: CSASSGGSQPQHF.

This chain joins TRBV10-3 and TRBJ2-6; TRBD1 aligns across 7 bases. The CDR3 runs 16 residues. V lost 6 bases, J lost 2 bases, and 7 bases stayed unmatched. Germline CDR1 and CDR2: ENHRY and SYGVKD. CDR3 amino acids: CAISQTDRAGANVLTF. CDR3 DNA: TGTGCCATCAGCCAGACCGACAGGGCTGGGGCCAACGTCCTGACTTTC.

This clone was seen once. The rearrangement uses TRBV13 and TRBJ1-1; D not certain. The V end was cut by 5 bases, the J end by 4 bases, with 17 bases between. CDR3 length: 15 residues. Germline assignment: CDR1 PRHDT and CDR2 FYEKMQ (reference sequence). The DNA of the CDR3 is TGTGCCAGCAGCCCCCCTCCGCGGTCAAGCACTGAAGCTTTCTTT. It translates to CASSPPPRSSTEAFF.

The J gene is TRBJ1-6, the V gene TRBV18; 9 bases match TRBD1. CDR1 KGHSH and CDR2 LQKENI come from the germline V gene. CDR3 size: 17 residues. J was trimmed by 7 bases and V by 3 bases; bases with no gene match: 10. CDR3 sequence: CASSPLDRGVGNSPLHF. CDR3 bases: TGTGCCAGCTCACCCCTCGACAGGGGGGTTGGAAATTCACCCCTCCACTTT.

J is TRBJ2-2 and V is TRBV12-5, with D maybe TRBD2 (7 bases). Germline V gene data show CDR1 as LGHNT and CDR2 as FRNRAP. The ends were cut back, 3 bases at V and 5 bases at J, with 13 bases in the middle. The CDR3 totals 15 residues. The CDR3 loop is CASGFWGGATGELFF. The DNA of the CDR3 is TGTGCTAGTGGTTTTTGGGGGGGCGCAACCGGGGAGCTGTTTTTT.